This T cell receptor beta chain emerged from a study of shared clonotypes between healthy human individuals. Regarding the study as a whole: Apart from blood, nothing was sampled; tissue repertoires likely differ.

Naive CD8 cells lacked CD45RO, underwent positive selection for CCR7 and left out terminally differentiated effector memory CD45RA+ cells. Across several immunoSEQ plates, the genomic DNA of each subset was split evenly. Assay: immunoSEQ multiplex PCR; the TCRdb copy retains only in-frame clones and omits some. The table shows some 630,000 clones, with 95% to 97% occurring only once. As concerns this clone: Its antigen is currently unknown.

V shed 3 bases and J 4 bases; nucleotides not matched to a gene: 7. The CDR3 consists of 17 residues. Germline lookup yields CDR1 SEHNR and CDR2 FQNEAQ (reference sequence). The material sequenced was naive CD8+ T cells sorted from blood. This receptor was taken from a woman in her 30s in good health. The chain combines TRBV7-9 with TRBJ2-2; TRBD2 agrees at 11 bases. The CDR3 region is CASSLGLAGGGTGELFF. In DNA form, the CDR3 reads TGTGCCAGCAGCTTGGGGCTAGCGGGAGGCGGCACCGGGGAGCTGTTTTTT.